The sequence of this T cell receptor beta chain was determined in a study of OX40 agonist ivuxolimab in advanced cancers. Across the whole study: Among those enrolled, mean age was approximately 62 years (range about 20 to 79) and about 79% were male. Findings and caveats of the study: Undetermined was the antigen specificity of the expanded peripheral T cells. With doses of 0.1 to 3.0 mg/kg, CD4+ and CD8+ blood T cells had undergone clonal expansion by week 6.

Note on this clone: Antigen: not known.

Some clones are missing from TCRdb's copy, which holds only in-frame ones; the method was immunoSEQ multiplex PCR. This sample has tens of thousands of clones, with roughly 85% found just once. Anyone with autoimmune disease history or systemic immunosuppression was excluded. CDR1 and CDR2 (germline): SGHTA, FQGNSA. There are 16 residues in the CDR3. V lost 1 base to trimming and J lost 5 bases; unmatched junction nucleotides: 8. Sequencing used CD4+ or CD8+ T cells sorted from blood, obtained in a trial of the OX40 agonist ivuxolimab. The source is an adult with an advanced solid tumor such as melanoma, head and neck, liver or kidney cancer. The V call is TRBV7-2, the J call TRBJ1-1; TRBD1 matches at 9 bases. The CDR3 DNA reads TGTGCCAGCAGCTTAGAGTATATACAGGGGGCGACTGAAGCTTTCTTT. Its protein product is CASSLEYIQGATEAFF. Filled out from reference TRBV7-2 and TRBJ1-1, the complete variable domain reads GAGVSQSPSNKVTEKGKDVELRCDPISGHTALYWYRQSLGQGLEFLIYFQGNSAPDKSGLPSDRFSAERTGGSVSTLTIQRTQQEDSAVYLCASSLEYIQGATEAFFGQGTRLTVV.